This T cell receptor beta chain was obtained from a study of T cells after yellow fever vaccination. TCRdb independently ran MiXCR on the 5' RACE reads; one entry per CDR3 protein. The profile shows about 580,000 distinct CDR3 sequences, roughly a sixth of them singletons. This clonotype was counted only a few times. CDR1 is MNHEY, CDR2 SVGAGI, per germline. The V gene end was trimmed by 0 bases and the J gene end by 1 base; junction bases not matched to a gene: 4. The CDR3 contains 16 residues. The receptor's source is a man between 18 and 35 years old who received the YFV17D yellow fever vaccine. The material was PBMCs, obtained about 5 days after the first yellow fever vaccination. The rearrangement uses TRBV6-5 and TRBJ2-5; TRBD1 agrees at 8 bases. The DNA of the CDR3 is TGTGCCAGCAGTTACTCGTTAGGGACAGGCCAAGAGACCCAGTACTTC. As protein: CASSYSLGTGQETQYF.